Shown below are 28 T cell receptor beta chains from a single sample sequenced in a study of blood T cell repertoires in COVID-19. Sequencing used immunoSEQ multiplex PCR; TCRdb keeps in-frame clones, though not all of them. The data contain roughly 70,000 clones, around 90% of them singletons. Sequenced sample: peripheral blood. All receptors derive from a man aged 50 to 59 with COVID-19, enrolled during active disease.

The chain uses TRBV24-1 and TRBJ2-3, with 7 bases that match TRBD2. Germline values: CDR1 KGHDR, CDR2 SFDVKD. CDR3 length: 14 residues. The ends lost 9 bases at V and 1 base at J; junction bases unmatched: 6. The CDR3 DNA is TGTGCCACCGGCGGCGGGAGAGGCACAGATACGCAGTATTTT. Its translation is CATGGGRGTDTQYF.

The DNA for the CDR3 is TGTGCCAGCAGCCAAGATGTCCGGGACAATCGGAACTATGGCTACACCTTC. Translation: CASSQDVRDNRNYGYTF. This chain links TRBV14 with TRBJ1-2; perhaps TRBD1 as D (6 bases). This CDR3 contains 17 residues. CDR1 is SGHDN, CDR2 FVKESK, per germline. V lost 0 bases and J 2 bases, leaving 16 bases between the germline ends.

This chain joins TRBV14 and TRBJ2-7; 9 bases fit TRBD1. The CDR3 has 15 residues. From germline, CDR1 is SGHDN and CDR2 FVKESK. V lost 2 bases to trimming and J lost 7 bases; unmatched junction nucleotides: 9. Here the CDR3 DNA reads TGTGCCAGCAGCCAATACTACAGGGGGCGGAGGGAGCAGTACTTC. It encodes CASSQYYRGRREQYF.

This clone was detected once. The V and J genes are TRBV7-2 and TRBJ2-5; D gene unclear. Germline V gene data show CDR1 as SGHTA and CDR2 as FQGNSA. Trimming left V 2 bases short and J 1 base short, with 8 bases between. The CDR3 loop spans 14 amino acids. Here the CDR3 DNA reads TGTGCCAGCAGCTTAACGCACAGCCAAGAGACCCAGTACTTC. Its translation: CASSLTHSQETQYF. Supplemented by reference TRBV7-2 and TRBJ2-5, the full variable domain reads GAGVSQSPSNKVTEKGKDVELRCDPISGHTALYWYRQSLGQGLEFLIYFQGNSAPDKSGLPSDRFSAERTGGSVSTLTIQRTQQEDSAVYLCASSLTHSQETQYFGPGTRLLVL.

The chain carries TRBV30 and TRBJ2-6; TRBD1 agrees at 11 bases. V dropped 4 bases and J dropped 1; count of bases not matched to a gene: 6. CDR1 is GTSNPN and CDR2 is SVGIG in the germline V gene (reference sequence). This CDR3 spans 17 amino acids. The CDR3 is CAWIRDRGRSGANVLTF. The CDR3 DNA is TGTGCCTGGATCCGGGACAGGGGGAGATCTGGGGCCAACGTCCTGACTTTC.

The chain has TRBV19 and TRBJ2-1; no reliable D call. This CDR3 region has 16 residues. The germline V and J ends were trimmed by 5 bases and 1 base, with 15 bases remaining between them. CDR1 is LNHDA and CDR2 is SQIVND in the germline V gene (reference sequence). The CDR3 DNA sequence: TGTGCCAGTAGTGCACAAGCTGTCAGGTCCTACAATGAGCAGTTCTTC. This gives the protein CASSAQAVRSYNEQFF.

This chain connects TRBV5-1 to TRBJ1-1, with 7 bases that match TRBD1. V shed 4 bases, J shed 4 bases, and the junction held 10 bases outside the gene matches. Per germline, CDR1 SGHRS and CDR2 YFSETQ. This CDR3 has 15 amino acids. The DNA for the CDR3 is TGCGCCAGCAGCGAAACCACAGGGGCACGCACTGAAGCTTTCTTT. Protein: CASSETTGARTEAFF.

The chain links TRBV3-1 (or the pseudogene TRBV3-2) to TRBJ2-1; 7 nucleotides agree with TRBD2. Trimming took 4 bases from V and 7 from J; bases not matched to a gene: 10. Germline CDR1 LGHDT, CDR2 YNNKEL (reference sequence). The CDR3 sequence is 15 residues long. CDR3 nucleotides: TGTGCCAGCAGCCCACAGAGCGGGAAGGGTAATGAGCAGTTCTTC. The encoded protein is CASSPQSGKGNEQFF.

This chain connects TRBV29-1 to TRBJ2-4, with D perhaps TRBD2 (5 bases). Germline V CDR1 and CDR2: SQVTM, ANQGSEA. The CDR3 is 12 amino acids. V lost 7 bases and J lost 2, with 9 bases in between. CDR3 amino acids: CSAGGTKNIQYF. CDR3 sequence (DNA): TGCAGCGCCGGAGGTACCAAAAACATTCAGTACTTC.

The chain employs TRBV6-6 and TRBJ1-5, with D possibly TRBD1 on 5 matching bases. Germline values: CDR1 MNHNY, CDR2 SVGAGI (reference sequence). Trimming stripped 5 bases from V and 0 bases from J, with 17 bases between. The CDR3 contains 17 residues. The CDR3 region is CASSRRVGTYSNQPQHF. The CDR3 DNA reads as TGTGCCAGCAGTCGGCGAGTAGGGACTTATAGCAATCAGCCCCAGCATTTT.

The gene calls are TRBV10-3 and TRBJ2-3, with 9 nucleotides matching TRBD2. Germline CDR1 reads ENHRY; CDR2 reads SYGVKD. The CDR3 runs to 15 residues. V shed 10 bases and J 2 bases; nucleotides not matched to a gene: 10. The CDR3 coding sequence is TGTGCCACCTCTAGGACTAGCGATTACACAGATACGCAGTATTTT. Amino acids: CATSRTSDYTDTQYF.

This clone was picked up one time. The V gene is TRBV2, the J gene TRBJ1-4; maybe TRBD1 (6 bases). Germline V CDR1 and CDR2: SNHLY, FYNNEI. The CDR3 loop spans 14 amino acids. Trimming removed 2 bases at V and 8 bases at J, with 12 bases between. In nucleotides, the CDR3 is TGTGCCAGCAGTGAACAGGGGTTAAGAGAAAAACTGTTTTTT. Translated, it gives CASSEQGLREKLFF.

V gene TRBV5-1 combines with J gene TRBJ2-7, with 10 bases lining up with TRBD2. CDR1 is SGHRS and CDR2 is YFSETQ in the germline V gene. The trim removed 1 base at V and 3 bases at J, leaving 10 bases unmatched. This CDR3 comprises 17 residues. CDR3 sequence (DNA): TGCGCCAGCAGCTTGTGGCTTAATAGCGGGAGGATCTACGAGCAGTACTTC. This encodes CASSLWLNSGRIYEQYF.

The chain uses TRBV30 and TRBJ1-1; D is undetermined. The V end was cut by 4 bases, the J end by 0 bases, with 9 bases between. The CDR3 totals 13 residues. Germline lookup yields CDR1 GTSNPN and CDR2 SVGIG (reference sequence). The CDR3 DNA reads TGTGCCTGGACCCCTTCCTTGAACACTGAAGCTTTCTTT. It codes for CAWTPSLNTEAFF.

The chain links TRBV7-2 to TRBJ2-3; weak D call: TRBD2 (5 bases). Trimming removed 5 bases at V and 9 bases at J, with 15 bases between. This CDR3 is 13 amino acids long. From germline, CDR1 is SGHTA and CDR2 FQGNSA. CDR3 residues: CASSPGPGGTQYF. CDR3 in DNA: TGTGCCAGCAGCCCAGGACCCGGCGGGACGCAGTATTTT.

This clone occurred a few times. The rearrangement links TRBV28 to TRBJ2-2, with D perhaps TRBD2 (6 bases). The CDR3 has 15 residues. Trimming took 5 bases from V and 0 from J, leaving 10 bases between them. In germline, CDR1 is MDHEN, CDR2 SYDVKM. The CDR3 reads CASSAGGSNTGELFF. For the CDR3, the DNA is TGTGCCAGCAGTGCAGGAGGGTCGAACACCGGGGAGCTGTTTTTT.

The rearrangement uses TRBV9 and TRBJ1-3, with TRBD1 matching over 8 bases. CDR1 and CDR2 from the germline V gene are SGDLS and YYNGEE. V was pared by 0 bases and J by 2 bases, with 4 bases of the junction left unmatched. The CDR3 spans 16 residues. This chain's CDR3 is CASSVGGTGPGNTIYF. The CDR3 coding sequence is TGTGCCAGCAGCGTAGGGGGGACAGGACCTGGAAACACCATATATTTT. Using reference TRBV9 and TRBJ1-3 for the parts outside the CDR3, the full variable domain is DSGVTQTPKHLITATGQRVTLRCSPRSGDLSVYWYQQSLDQGLQFLIQYYNGEERAKGNILERFSAQQFPDLHSELNLSSLELGDSALYFCASSVGGTGPGNTIYFGEGSWLTVV.

DNA of the CDR3: TGTGCCTGGAGTGGCGGACAGGGGGCAACAGATACGCAGTATTTT. It yields the protein CAWSGGQGATDTQYF. The chain uses TRBV30 and TRBJ2-3; the match to TRBD1 covers 11 bases. V shed 1 base, J shed 3 bases, and the junction held 3 bases outside the gene matches. This CDR3 region has 15 residues. In germline, CDR1 is GTSNPN, CDR2 SVGIG (reference sequence). The full variable domain, rest sourced from reference TRBV30 and TRBJ2-3, is SQTIHQWPATLVQPVGSPLSLECTVEGTSNPNLYWYRQAAGRGLQLLFYSVGIGQISSEVPQNLSASRPQDRQFILSSKKLLLSDSGFYLCAWSGGQGATDTQYFGPGTRLTVL.

The chain employs TRBV4-2 and TRBJ2-3, with 10 bases aligning to TRBD2. The CDR3 loop spans 17 amino acids. Germline loops: CDR1 LGHNA, CDR2 YNFKEQ. Trimming took 0 bases from V and 4 from J; bases not matched to a gene: 7. The CDR3 bases are TGTGCCAGCAGCCAAGATATCGGACTAGCGGCATCAGATACGCAGTATTTT. Amino acid sequence: CASSQDIGLAASDTQYF.

The rearrangement links TRBV5-8 to TRBJ1-3, with D possibly matching TRBD1 (5 bases). This CDR3 comprises 15 residues. Germline-derived CDR1 and CDR2 are SGHTS and YDEGEE. V lost 4 bases, J lost 2 bases, and 13 bases lay in between. The CDR3 loop is CASSGHRAPGNTIYF. Here the CDR3 DNA reads TGTGCCAGCAGCGGACACCGGGCCCCTGGAAACACCATATATTTT.

V is TRBV5-6 and J is TRBJ2-2; 10 bases match TRBD1. This CDR3 has 16 residues. CDR1 is SGHDT, CDR2 YYEEEE, per germline. V lost 4 bases and J lost 5; bases outside the gene matches: 8. CDR3: CASSPGTGVGTGELFF. CDR3 DNA: TGTGCCAGCAGCCCCGGGACAGGGGTTGGGACCGGGGAGCTGTTTTTT.

The chain has TRBV5-1 and TRBJ1-4; D gene ambiguous. Germline V gene lookup returns CDR1 SGHRS and CDR2 YFSETQ. V shed 4 bases and J shed 7 bases, with 14 bases lying between them. The CDR3 is made up of 14 amino acids. In nucleotides, the CDR3 is TGCGCCAGCAGCCCAAGGGCCGAGGGTGAAAAACTGTTTTTT. This gives the protein CASSPRAEGEKLFF.

The chain uses TRBV6-4 and TRBJ1-5; D remains ambiguous. This CDR3 contains 16 residues. Trimming cost V 0 bases and J 4 bases, with 13 bases left between them. Per the germline V gene, CDR1 is MRHNA and CDR2 is SNTAGT. The DNA for the CDR3 is TGTGCCAGCAGTGACTCTAGTGGTCGGGAGAATCAGCCCCAGCATTTT. This sequence encodes CASSDSSGRENQPQHF.

This sequence joins TRBV7-8 and TRBJ1-6, with D tentatively TRBD1 (6 bases). Germline CDR1 is SGHVS and CDR2 is FQNEAQ. Trimming took 6 bases from V and 5 from J, leaving 8 bases between them. The CDR3 sequence is 13 residues long. This CDR3 is CASRWTDNSPLHF. DNA of the CDR3: TGTGCCAGCAGATGGACAGATAATTCACCCCTCCACTTT. Supplemented by reference TRBV7-8 and TRBJ1-6, the full variable domain reads GAGVSQSPRYKVAKRGQDVALRCDPISGHVSLFWYQQALGQGPEFLTYFQNEAQLDKSGLPSDRFFAERPEGSVSTLKIQRTQQEDSAVYLCASRWTDNSPLHFGNGTRLTVT.

The sample holds one count of this clone. The chain combines TRBV25-1 with TRBJ1-6, with D tentatively TRBD1 (5 bases). The germline V gene has CDR1 MGHDK and CDR2 SYGVNS. The V end was cut by 2 bases, the J end by 9 bases, with 14 bases between. CDR3 length: 15 residues. The CDR3 protein is CASSEGIGVSSPLHF. The CDR3 nucleotides are TGTGCCAGCAGTGAAGGGATAGGGGTGAGTTCACCCCTCCACTTT.

The V gene is TRBV2, the J gene TRBJ2-2, with D perhaps matching TRBD2 (5 bases). Germline values: CDR1 SNHLY, CDR2 FYNNEI. Trimming stripped 6 bases from V and 6 bases from J, with 8 bases between. The CDR3 length is 12 residues. The DNA for the CDR3 is TGTGCCAGCAGCCGGGAAGCCGGGGAGCTGTTTTTT. Its protein product is CASSREAGELFF.

V usage is TRBV5-6 and J usage is TRBJ2-1; 12 bases are shared with TRBD2. V was pared by 3 bases and J by 7 bases, with 8 bases of the junction left unmatched. The CDR3 consists of 16 residues. CDR1 SGHDT and CDR2 YYEEEE come from the germline V gene. The DNA of the CDR3 is TGTGCCAGCAGCTGGATGACTAGCGGGAGTCAAAATGAGCAGTTCTTC. Encoded protein: CASSWMTSGSQNEQFF.

The chain couples TRBV28 to TRBJ1-5; possibly TRBD1 for D (6 bases). CDR1 MDHEN and CDR2 SYDVKM come from the germline V gene. V was cut by 6 bases and J by 3 bases, with 15 bases left in between. This CDR3 has 15 residues. The CDR3 DNA is TGTGCCAGCAGGCGGAGAGGACAGCCCAATCAGCCCCAGCATTTT. Protein product: CASRRRGQPNQPQHF.